This TCR beta chain emerged from a study of blood T cell repertoires in COVID-19 (dated by TCRdb to about 2020). Background on the whole study: Samples from collaborators originated in the United States, Italy and Spain and spanned both the acute and convalescent phases of COVID-19. The prospective study material was composed of cDNA or gDNA derived from T cells, B-cell-depleted T cells, or PBMCs. Deeply sampled blood TCRbeta repertoires from subjects exposed to, actively infected with, or recovered from COVID-19 were included in the dataset. The repertoires were made available in a free public database intended to serve as a resource for research on the immune response to SARS-CoV-2. Samples were obtained from the ongoing ImmuneRACE study (first 160 participants) and from 1,254 subjects provided by 6 global collaborators. The sample metadata nearly always contained a de-identified subject ID, COVID-19 status, age in years and sex. HLA class I and class II types, where available, came from metadata supplied by the sample provider rather than from assay-based typing. General conclusions and limits of the study: How much clinical and demographic metadata was included differed by source and by participant, and the metadata was provided uncurated.

Including the terminal cysteine and phenylalanine, the CDR3 comprises 15 residues. The entry retains the CDR3 DNA only, 45 bases that are in frame from base 1. Note on this clone: Its antigen remains unidentified. No quality values exist for individual bases; no much larger clone is one base distant.

Whole blood was collected in K2EDTA tubes by collaborating institutions according to the institutions' own protocols. For TCRbeta analysis, collaborator samples were shipped as frozen whole blood, as isolated PBMCs, or as DNA extracted from either sample type. TCRbeta CDR3 regions were amplified from genomic DNA using the immunoSEQ Assay, a bias-controlled multiplex PCR. The authors' analysis ran thus. Nucleated cell counts per sample were estimated from amplification of reference gene primers within the assay. To quantify the absolute abundance of each unique TCRbeta CDR3 rearrangement, sequence reads were collapsed and filtered. For each sample, productive Simpson clonality was calculated by taking the square root of Simpson's diversity index across productive rearrangements. The clones in this table, taken by TCRdb from immuneACCESS, are in-frame only. Not every clone is retained; where verified, under half of the shortfall comes from an unresolved V gene, and the cause of the rest is unknown. V, J and clone size derive from that table, while D and trimming were established from the DNA sequence. In this sample the table shows under 45,000 clones, around four fifths of which occur a single time. 14% of the sample rests with the top ten.

Sample: peripheral blood. Recombination joined TRBV21-1 with TRBJ1-6; the table's D call TRBD1 went unverified against the DNA. TRBV21-1 is reported as a pseudogene. This receptor was identified in a human donor in a cohort sampled during active COVID-19. This receptor carries the CDR3 CASSTPTGEGSPLHF. The nucleotide sequence reads TGTGCCAGCAGCACACCTACAGGGGAAGGTTCACCCCTCCACTTT.